This T cell receptor (beta chain) was profiled in a study of CD8 T cells in Susac syndrome. Study results and limitations: The authors acknowledged that their TCR sequencing and HLA analysis involved a relatively small number of individuals.

The CDR3 has 14 amino acids. Trimming removed 6 bases at V and 1 base at J, with 12 bases between. Germline V gene data show CDR1 as MNHEY and CDR2 as SMNVEV (reference sequence). Sequencing of TCR beta was undertaken in CD8+ and CD4+ T cells derived from blood. A word on this clonotype: The target antigen is unknown.

Reverse transcription used about 0.45 to 1 ug RNA and random hexamers. Via MiXCR, TCRdb re-called the immunoSEQ multiplex PCR reads, giving one row per CDR3 protein. The sample yields approximately 130,000 distinct CDR3 sequences, approximately 89% seen once. The sequence was collected from a human donor with multiple sclerosis. The sequenced material came from CD8+ T cells from PBMCs. The gene calls are TRBV27 and TRBJ1-1; no definite D call. CDR3 in DNA: TGTGCCAGCAGCCATGGAGGATCGAACACTGAAGCTTTCTTT. Its protein is CASSHGGSNTEAFF.